The T cell receptor beta chain under discussion was sequenced for a study of cytomegalovirus exposure and HLA in healthy donors. With 60 Vbeta and 13 Jbeta primers, the PCR was carried out. Sequenced by immunoSEQ multiplex PCR; TCRdb stores in-frame clones only, minus some. The table shows some 110,000 clones, with around three quarters occurring only once. This CDR3 region has 11 residues. CDR1 and CDR2 from the germline V gene are MNHNS and SASEGT. V dropped 8 bases and J dropped 11; count of bases not matched to a gene: 6. This clonotype was obtained from a woman under 30 in good health and CMV-seropositive. V is TRBV6-1 and J is TRBJ1-1; 9 nucleotides match TRBD1. The sequenced sample consisted of PBMCs. The CDR3 sequence: CASAGTGRAFF. As DNA, the CDR3 is TGTGCCAGCGCCGGGACAGGGAGGGCTTTCTTT.